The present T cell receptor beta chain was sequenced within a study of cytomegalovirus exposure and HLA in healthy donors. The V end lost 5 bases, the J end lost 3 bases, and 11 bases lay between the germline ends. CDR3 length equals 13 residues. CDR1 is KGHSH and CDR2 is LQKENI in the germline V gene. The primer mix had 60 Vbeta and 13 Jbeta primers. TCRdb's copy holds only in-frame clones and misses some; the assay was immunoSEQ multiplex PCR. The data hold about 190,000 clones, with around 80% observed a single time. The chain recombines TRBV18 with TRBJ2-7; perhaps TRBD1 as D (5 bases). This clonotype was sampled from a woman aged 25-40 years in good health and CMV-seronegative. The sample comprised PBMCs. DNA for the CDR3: TGTGCCAGCTCAACCTCACAGGACTACGAGCAGTACTTC. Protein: CASSTSQDYEQYF.